The following is a T cell receptor (beta chain) sequence with its context. This CDR3 spans 16 amino acids. Germline CDR1 reads LNHNV; CDR2 reads YYDKDF (reference sequence). V was clipped by 0 bases and J by 2 bases; unmatched bases: 3. This sample was included in a study of blood T cell repertoires in COVID-19. Study-wide background: The samples span acute and convalescent COVID-19 from the United States, Italy and Spain. PBMCs, B-cell-depleted T cells, or T cells provided the cDNA or gDNA that made up the material.

In the original analysis: Amplification with reference gene primers provided the estimates of nucleated cell counts. Sequenced by immunoSEQ multiplex PCR; TCRdb stores in-frame clones only, minus some. D and trimming were read from the DNA, whereas the V and J calls and clone size are those reported in that table. The sample lists approximately 210,000 clones; under 95% were seen once. Input material: peripheral blood. This TCR came from a man aged 25-40 years with acute or convalescent COVID-19. The chain has TRBV15 and TRBJ2-5; 10 nucleotides line up with TRBD2. The CDR3 DNA sequence: TGTGCCACCAGCAGAGATCCAGCGGGAGGGCAAGAGACCCAGTACTTC. Translated: CATSRDPAGGQETQYF.